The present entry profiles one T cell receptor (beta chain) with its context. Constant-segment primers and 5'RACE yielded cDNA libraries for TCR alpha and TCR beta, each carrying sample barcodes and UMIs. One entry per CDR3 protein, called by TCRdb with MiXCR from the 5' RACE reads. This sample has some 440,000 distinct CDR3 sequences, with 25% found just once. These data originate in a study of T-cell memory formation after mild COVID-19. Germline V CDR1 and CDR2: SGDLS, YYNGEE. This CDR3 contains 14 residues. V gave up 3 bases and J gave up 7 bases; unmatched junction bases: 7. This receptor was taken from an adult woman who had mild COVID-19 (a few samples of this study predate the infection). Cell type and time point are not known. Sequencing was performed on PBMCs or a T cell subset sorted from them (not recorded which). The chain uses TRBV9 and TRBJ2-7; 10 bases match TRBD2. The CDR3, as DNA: TGTGCCAGCAGCGGAAGCGGGAGGGCTCAAGAGCAGTACTTC. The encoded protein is CASSGSGRAQEQYF.